This TCR beta chain was recorded in a study of patients and donors after allogeneic stem cell transplantation. TCRdb re-analysed the RT-PCR reads in MiXCR, keeping a single row per CDR3 protein. In the table there are roughly 230,000 distinct CDR3 sequences, roughly 14% of which are singletons. CDR1 and CDR2 (germline): DFQATT, SNEGSKA (reference sequence). J gave up 2 bases and V 0 bases, and 6 bases lay outside the gene matches. The CDR3 is made up of 15 amino acids. This clonotype was detected a few times. This TCR was sampled from a human donor who was either an allogeneic HSCT recipient or a stem cell or donor lymphocyte infusion donor (not recorded which). It is not recorded whose cells these are; they may come from a transplant donor. The V and J genes are TRBV20-1 and TRBJ2-5; 7 bases agree with TRBD2. The sequenced sample was blood, either unsorted or a sorted T cell fraction (not recorded which). CDR3 nucleotide sequence: TGCAGTGCTAGAGATCCGGCTAGCGGACAAGAGACCCAGTACTTC. It specifies CSARDPASGQETQYF.